This entry lists 21 T cell receptor beta chains sequenced from one sample in a study of beta chain features in type 1 diabetes. Study-wide findings and caveats: Moderately but significantly shorter TCRB CDR3s were found in Type 1 diabetes patients in all four CD4+ subsets.

Sequenced material consisted of expressed TCRB transcripts (all of the isolated RNA was reverse transcribed). This table comes from immunoSEQ multiplex PCR, and its TCRdb copy is limited to in-frame clones, with some not included. The table lists roughly 700,000 clones, 13% of them singletons. Their cognate antigens are unknown. The sequencing sample was made of naive CD4+ T cells from blood. Every receptor here comes from a man younger than 30 with type 1 diabetes.

This clone has a handful of counts. In nucleotides, the CDR3 is TGTGCCAGTAGTCCGGCGGTTCCCTCGGAGACCCAGTACTTC. This sequence encodes CASSPAVPSETQYF. The J gene is TRBJ2-5, the V gene TRBV19; D remains ambiguous. This CDR3 is built from 14 residues. Germline assignment: CDR1 LNHDA and CDR2 SQIVND (reference sequence). Deletions cut 5 bases from V and 5 bases from J, with 15 bases between.

The V call is TRBV28, the J call TRBJ2-5; 7 nucleotides align to TRBD1. The germline V gene encodes CDR1 MDHEN and CDR2 SYDVKM. J was trimmed by 1 base and V by 6 bases; bases with no gene match: 8. The CDR3 runs 15 residues. The CDR3 spells CASSHLQGTQETQYF. Written as DNA, the CDR3 is TGTGCCAGCAGCCATTTACAGGGGACCCAAGAGACCCAGTACTTC.

The chain combines TRBV6-6 with TRBJ2-5; D not resolved. Germline V gene data show CDR1 as MNHNY and CDR2 as SVGAGI (reference sequence). V was clipped by 3 bases and J by 9 bases, with 14 bases between them. The CDR3 extends over 13 amino acids. The CDR3 loop is CASSYSIGQAQYF. CDR3 nucleotides: TGTGCCAGCAGTTATTCTATCGGGCAGGCCCAGTACTTC.

This clone has just a few counts. The chain couples TRBV30 to TRBJ1-5; D is possibly TRBD1 (5 bases). The CDR3 runs 13 residues. V was cut by 5 bases and J by 3 bases, with 11 bases left in between. Germline lookup yields CDR1 GTSNPN and CDR2 SVGIG (reference sequence). The CDR3 is CAWGHGDNQPQHF. CDR3 in DNA: TGTGCCTGGGGACACGGCGACAATCAGCCCCAGCATTTT.

The chain is built from TRBV9 and TRBJ2-1; TRBD2 matches 7 bases. Trimming cost V 1 base and J 1 base; bases outside gene matches: 5. Germline assignment: CDR1 SGDLS and CDR2 YYNGEE. CDR3 length: 16 amino acids. The CDR3 protein is CASSVSGVISYNEQFF. The CDR3 DNA sequence: TGTGCCAGCAGCGTAAGCGGGGTGATTTCCTACAATGAGCAGTTCTTC.

The genes are TRBV7-9 and TRBJ1-1, with D perhaps matching TRBD1 (6 bases). V was pared by 7 bases and J by 1 base, with 16 bases between. Looked up from germline, CDR1 is SEHNR and CDR2 is FQNEAQ (reference sequence). The CDR3 contains 15 residues. Here the CDR3 reads CASMPPGDPNTEAFF. DNA of the CDR3: TGTGCCAGCATGCCCCCAGGGGACCCGAACACTGAAGCTTTCTTT. Complete variable domain (other parts from reference TRBV7-9 and TRBJ1-1): DTGVSQNPRHKITKRGQNVTFRCDPISEHNRLYWYRQTLGQGPEFLTYFQNEAQLEKSRLLSDRFSAERPKGSFSTLEIQRTEQGDSAMYLCASMPPGDPNTEAFFGQGTRLTVV.

This clone has more than one count but fewer than ten. The chain combines TRBV7-9 with TRBJ1-2; D unresolved. CDR1 SEHNR and CDR2 FQNEAQ come from the germline V gene (reference sequence). CDR3 length: 12 residues. The V end lost 4 bases, the J end lost 14 bases, and 17 bases lay between the germline ends. The CDR3 sequence is CASSSSGPRATF. The CDR3 DNA reads as TGTGCCAGCAGCTCCTCCGGGCCCCGGGCGACCTTC.

The CDR3 DNA sequence: TGTGCCTGGAGTAAGGCAGGGTTCAATCAGCCCCAGCATTTT. Its translation is CAWSKAGFNQPQHF. The V call is TRBV30, the J call TRBJ1-5; a weak D match, TRBD1 (5 bases). Trimming left V 2 bases short and J 3 bases short, with 11 bases between. Germline V lookup: CDR1 GTSNPN, CDR2 SVGIG (reference sequence). There are 14 residues in the CDR3.

The chain couples TRBV2 to TRBJ1-1, with D hard to call. Germline V lookup: CDR1 SNHLY, CDR2 FYNNEI. The CDR3 runs to 13 residues. Trimming removed 6 bases from V and 2 bases from J, with 10 bases in between. This CDR3 reads CASRSAPNTEAFF. CDR3 in DNA: TGTGCCAGCAGGTCGGCACCAAACACTGAAGCTTTCTTT.

The chain combines TRBV4-1 with TRBJ2-7; D may be TRBD1 (6 bases). Germline V gene data show CDR1 as MGHRA and CDR2 as YSYEKL. The V end was cut by 0 bases, the J end by 3 bases, with 12 bases between. CDR3 length: 15 amino acids. CDR3 in amino acids: CASSQETRGIYEQYF. The CDR3, as DNA: TGCGCCAGCAGCCAAGAAACCAGGGGCATCTACGAGCAGTACTTC.

The gene calls are TRBV6-5 and TRBJ2-4; D not resolved. The V end was cut by 5 bases, the J end by 8 bases, with 10 bases between. Germline-derived CDR1 and CDR2 are MNHEY and SVGAGI. The CDR3 has 12 residues. The CDR3 is CASSEARDIQYF. CDR3 bases: TGTGCCAGCAGTGAAGCGCGAGACATTCAGTACTTC.

This clone was seen a few times. The sample has other DNA sequences that encode this CDR3 too. This chain connects TRBV18 to TRBJ2-1; the D call may be TRBD1 or TRBD2 (5 bases each). This CDR3 is built from 11 residues. The germline CDR1 and CDR2 sequences are KGHSH and LQKENI. With 2 bases removed from V and 10 bases from J, the gap between germline ends came to 6 bases. The CDR3 sequence: CASSPGGEQFF. The CDR3 nucleotides are TGTGCCAGCTCACCAGGGGGAGAGCAGTTCTTC.

This clone was detected only a few times. The genes are TRBV29-1 and TRBJ1-1, with D uncertain. Trimming left V 3 bases short and J 9 bases short, with 17 bases between. This CDR3 contains 13 residues. Germline CDR1 reads SQVTM; CDR2 reads ANQGSEA. CDR3 sequence (DNA): TGCAGCGTTGACCGCCCCCCGGTAGTTCAAGCTTTCTTT. Protein product: CSVDRPPVVQAFF.

This clone was detected a few times. V and J are TRBV30 and TRBJ1-2; possible D gene TRBD1, 6 bases. V lost 2 bases, J lost 4 bases, and 11 bases lay in between. This CDR3 contains 13 residues. CDR1 and CDR2 (germline): GTSNPN, SVGIG (reference sequence). The CDR3 nucleotides read TGTGCCTGGAGTTTCCGAGGGGGCTATGGCTACACCTTC. Translating it yields CAWSFRGGYGYTF.

This clone was picked up a small number of times. The V and J genes are TRBV5-4 and TRBJ1-1, with unresolved D. The V gene's germline CDR1 is SGHNT and CDR2 YYREEE (reference sequence). The length of the CDR3 is 13 residues. V was shortened by 4 bases and J by 3 bases, with 10 bases between the two germline ends. The DNA for the CDR3 is TGTGCCAGCAGCCATACCAAGGACACTGAAGCTTTCTTT. This codes for CASSHTKDTEAFF.

This clone was recorded a few times. The chain carries TRBV10-3 and TRBJ1-1; tentatively, D is TRBD1 (6 bases). The CDR3 has 14 amino acids. V was cut by 11 bases and J by 5 bases, with 21 bases left in between. Germline values: CDR1 ENHRY, CDR2 SYGVKD. The CDR3 sequence is CAVLPQGTGTEAFF. The CDR3 DNA is TGTGCCGTCCTACCTCAGGGGACGGGGACTGAAGCTTTCTTT.

Of note for this clone: The same CDR3 can be traced to other DNA sequences in this sample. The rearrangement joins TRBV30 to TRBJ2-7; 7 bases match TRBD1. This CDR3 spans 12 amino acids. Per germline, CDR1 GTSNPN and CDR2 SVGIG (reference sequence). J lost 3 bases, V lost 1 base, and 0 bases had no gene match. Written as DNA, the CDR3 is TGTGCCTGGAGTGCAGGGGGCTACGAGCAGTACTTC. Translating gives CAWSAGGYEQYF.

The rearrangement joins TRBV6-5 to TRBJ2-3; D uncertain. V was shortened by 6 bases and J by 0 bases, with 4 bases between the two germline ends. Germline lookup yields CDR1 MNHEY and CDR2 SVGAGI. This CDR3 has 12 residues. Written as DNA, the CDR3 is TGTGCCAGCAGCGACAGCACAGATACGCAGTATTTT. It translates to CASSDSTDTQYF.

The J gene is TRBJ1-6, the V gene TRBV7-2; 8 bases line up with TRBD1. Germline values: CDR1 SGHTA, CDR2 FQGNSA. The V segment lost 0 bases and the J segment 8 bases; nucleotides outside the gene matches: 6. The CDR3 consists of 16 residues. In nucleotides, the CDR3 is TGTGCCAGCAGCTTAGCGTACAGGGGGTTAGATTCACCCCTCCACTTT. It codes for CASSLAYRGLDSPLHF.

CDR3 coding DNA: TGTGCCAGCAGCCCGGAGGGGGCATGGCAGCCCCAGCATTTT. Translating it yields CASSPEGAWQPQHF. This chain uses TRBV7-8 with TRBJ1-5; 7 bases are shared with TRBD1. The CDR3 sequence is 14 residues long. Germline V gene sequence: CDR1 SGHVS, CDR2 FQNEAQ. The junction had 8 bases not matched to a gene; V was cut back by 5 bases and J by 7 bases.

This clone has more than one count but fewer than ten. This chain uses TRBV7-2 with TRBJ2-1; TRBD1 matches 10 bases. V dropped 5 bases and J dropped 1; count of bases not matched to a gene: 5. CDR1 and CDR2 from the germline V gene are SGHTA and FQGNSA. This CDR3 region has 16 residues. CDR3 coding DNA: TGTGCCAGCAGCATGACAGGGGGCGGTTCCTACAATGAGCAGTTCTTC. Protein: CASSMTGGGSYNEQFF.